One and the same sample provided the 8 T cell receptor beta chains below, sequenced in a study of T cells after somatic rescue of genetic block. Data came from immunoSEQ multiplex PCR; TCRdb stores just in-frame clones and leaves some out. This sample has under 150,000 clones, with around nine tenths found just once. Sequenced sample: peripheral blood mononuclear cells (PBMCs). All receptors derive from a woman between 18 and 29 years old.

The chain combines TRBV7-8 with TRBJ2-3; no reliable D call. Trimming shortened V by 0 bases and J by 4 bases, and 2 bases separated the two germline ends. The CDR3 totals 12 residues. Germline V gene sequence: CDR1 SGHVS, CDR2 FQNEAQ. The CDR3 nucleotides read TGTGCCAGCAGCTTAGCGGCAGATACGCAGTATTTT. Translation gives CASSLAADTQYF. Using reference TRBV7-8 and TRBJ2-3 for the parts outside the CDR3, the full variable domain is GAGVSQSPRYKVAKRGQDVALRCDPISGHVSLFWYQQALGQGPEFLTYFQNEAQLDKSGLPSDRFFAERPEGSVSTLKIQRTQQEDSAVYLCASSLAADTQYFGPGTRLTVL.

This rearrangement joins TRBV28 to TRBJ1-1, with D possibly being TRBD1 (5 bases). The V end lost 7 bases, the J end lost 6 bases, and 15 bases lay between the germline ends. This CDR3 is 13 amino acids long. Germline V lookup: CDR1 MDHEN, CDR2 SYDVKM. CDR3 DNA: TGTGCCAGCAACCTTCAGGGATCCCCTGAAGCTTTCTTT. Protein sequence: CASNLQGSPEAFF.

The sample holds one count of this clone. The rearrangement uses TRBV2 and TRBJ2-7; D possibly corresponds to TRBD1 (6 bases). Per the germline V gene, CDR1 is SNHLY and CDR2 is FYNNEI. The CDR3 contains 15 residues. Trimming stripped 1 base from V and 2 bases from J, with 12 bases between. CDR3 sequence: CASSEENTGTYEQYF. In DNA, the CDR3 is TGTGCCAGCAGTGAAGAGAACACAGGGACCTACGAGCAGTACTTC.

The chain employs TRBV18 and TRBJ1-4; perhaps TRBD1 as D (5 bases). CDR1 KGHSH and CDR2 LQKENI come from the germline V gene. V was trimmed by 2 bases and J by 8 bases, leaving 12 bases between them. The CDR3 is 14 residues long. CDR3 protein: CASSPSQGGEKLFF. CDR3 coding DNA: TGTGCCAGCTCACCAAGCCAGGGCGGCGAAAAACTGTTTTTT.

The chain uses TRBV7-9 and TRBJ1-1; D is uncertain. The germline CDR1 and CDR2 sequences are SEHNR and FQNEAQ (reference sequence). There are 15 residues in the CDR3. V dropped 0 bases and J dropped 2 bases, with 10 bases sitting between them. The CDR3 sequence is CASSLARGVNTEAFF. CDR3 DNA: TGTGCCAGCAGCTTAGCGCGGGGAGTAAACACTGAAGCTTTCTTT. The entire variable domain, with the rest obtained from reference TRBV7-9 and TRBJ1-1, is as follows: DTGVSQNPRHKITKRGQNVTFRCDPISEHNRLYWYRQTLGQGPEFLTYFQNEAQLEKSRLLSDRFSAERPKGSFSTLEIQRTEQGDSAMYLCASSLARGVNTEAFFGQGTRLTVV.

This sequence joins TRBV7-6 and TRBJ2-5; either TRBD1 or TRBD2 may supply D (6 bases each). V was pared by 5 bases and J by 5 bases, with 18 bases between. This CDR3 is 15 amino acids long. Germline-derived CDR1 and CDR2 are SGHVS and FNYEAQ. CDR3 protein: CASSPLRGAGETQYF. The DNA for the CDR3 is TGTGCCAGCAGCCCTCTAAGGGGGGCAGGGGAGACCCAGTACTTC.

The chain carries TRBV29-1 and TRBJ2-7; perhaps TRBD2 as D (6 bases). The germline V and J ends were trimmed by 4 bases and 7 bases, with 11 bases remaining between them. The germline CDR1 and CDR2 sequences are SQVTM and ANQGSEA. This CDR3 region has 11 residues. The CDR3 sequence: CSVVWGREQYF. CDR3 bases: TGCAGCGTTGTTTGGGGGAGGGAGCAGTACTTC.

CDR3 nucleotide sequence: TGCGCCAGCAGCCGCGGGACTAGCGGGGTAAACACCGGGGAGCTGTTTTTT. This encodes CASSRGTSGVNTGELFF. The V call is TRBV5-1, the J call TRBJ2-2; TRBD2 matches 13 bases. Germline loops: CDR1 SGHRS, CDR2 YFSETQ. The CDR3 consists of 17 residues. With V trimmed by 4 bases and J by 2 bases, 5 bases remained unmatched.